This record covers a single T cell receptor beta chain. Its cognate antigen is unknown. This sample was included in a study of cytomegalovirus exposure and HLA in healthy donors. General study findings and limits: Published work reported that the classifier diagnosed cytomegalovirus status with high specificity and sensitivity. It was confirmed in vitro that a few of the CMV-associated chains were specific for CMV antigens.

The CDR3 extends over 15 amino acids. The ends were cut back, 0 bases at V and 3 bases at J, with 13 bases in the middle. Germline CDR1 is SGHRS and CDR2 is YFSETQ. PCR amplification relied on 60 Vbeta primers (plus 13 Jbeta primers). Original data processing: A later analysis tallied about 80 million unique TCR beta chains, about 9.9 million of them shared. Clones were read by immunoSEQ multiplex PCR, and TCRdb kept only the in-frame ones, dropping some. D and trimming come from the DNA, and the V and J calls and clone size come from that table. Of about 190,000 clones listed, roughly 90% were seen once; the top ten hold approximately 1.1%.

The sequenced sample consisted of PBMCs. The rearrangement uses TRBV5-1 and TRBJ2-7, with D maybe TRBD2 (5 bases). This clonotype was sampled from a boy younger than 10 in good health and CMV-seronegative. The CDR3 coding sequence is TGCGCCAGCAGCTTGGCCGCGGGTCCAGACTACGAGCAGTACTTC. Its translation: CASSLAAGPDYEQYF.